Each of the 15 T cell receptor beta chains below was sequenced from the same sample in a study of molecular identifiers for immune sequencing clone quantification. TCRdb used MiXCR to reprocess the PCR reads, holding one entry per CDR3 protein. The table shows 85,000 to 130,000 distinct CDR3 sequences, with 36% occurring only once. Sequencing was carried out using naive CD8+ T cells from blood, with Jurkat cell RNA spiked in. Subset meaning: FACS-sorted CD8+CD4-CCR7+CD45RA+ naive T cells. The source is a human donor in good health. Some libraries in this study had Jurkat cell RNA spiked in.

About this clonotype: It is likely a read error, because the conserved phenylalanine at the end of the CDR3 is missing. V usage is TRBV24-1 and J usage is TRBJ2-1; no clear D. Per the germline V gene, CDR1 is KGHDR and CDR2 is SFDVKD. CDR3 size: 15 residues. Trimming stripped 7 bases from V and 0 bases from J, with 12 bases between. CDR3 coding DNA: TGTGCCACCAGACCCCTACTGAGCTCCTACAATGAGCAGTTCTTA. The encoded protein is CATRPLLSSYNEQFL.

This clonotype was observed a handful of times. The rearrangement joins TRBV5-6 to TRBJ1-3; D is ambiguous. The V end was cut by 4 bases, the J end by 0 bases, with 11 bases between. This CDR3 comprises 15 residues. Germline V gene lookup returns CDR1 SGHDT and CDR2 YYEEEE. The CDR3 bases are TGTGCCAGCAGCCCCGGGCCATCCTCTGGAAACACCATATATTTT. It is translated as CASSPGPSSGNTIYF. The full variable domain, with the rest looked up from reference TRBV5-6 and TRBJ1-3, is DAGVTQSPTHLIKTRGQQVTLRCSPKSGHDTVSWYQQALGQGPQFIFQYYEEEERQRGNFPDRFSGHQFPNYSSELNVNALLLGDSALYLCASSPGPSSGNTIYFGEGSWLTVV.

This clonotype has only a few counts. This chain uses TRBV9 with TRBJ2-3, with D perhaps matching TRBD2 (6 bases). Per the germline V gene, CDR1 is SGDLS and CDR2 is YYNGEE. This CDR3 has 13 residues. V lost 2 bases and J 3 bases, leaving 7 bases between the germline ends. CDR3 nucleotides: TGTGCCAGCAGCGTTAGCGGAACAGATACGCAGTATTTT. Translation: CASSVSGTDTQYF.

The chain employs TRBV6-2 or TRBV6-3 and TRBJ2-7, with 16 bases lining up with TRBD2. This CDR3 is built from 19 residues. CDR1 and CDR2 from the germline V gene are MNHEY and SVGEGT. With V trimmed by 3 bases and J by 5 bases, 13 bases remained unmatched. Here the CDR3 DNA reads TGTGCCAGCAGTTATCTAGACCCCGGGACTAGCGGGAGGGCCGACGAGCAGTACTTC. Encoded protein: CASSYLDPGTSGRADEQYF.

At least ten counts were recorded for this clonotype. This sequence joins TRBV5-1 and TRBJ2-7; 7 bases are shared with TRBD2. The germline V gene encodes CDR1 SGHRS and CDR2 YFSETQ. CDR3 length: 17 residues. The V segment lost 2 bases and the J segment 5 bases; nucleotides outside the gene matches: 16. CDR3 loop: CASSFTPSGGRRNEQYF. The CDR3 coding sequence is TGCGCCAGCAGCTTCACACCATCCGGCGGGAGACGCAACGAGCAGTACTTC.

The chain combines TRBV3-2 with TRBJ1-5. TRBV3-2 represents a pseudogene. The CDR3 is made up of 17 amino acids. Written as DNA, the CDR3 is TGTGCCAGCAGCCCCGCCGGGACTCCTGAAAGCAATCAGCCCCAGCATTTT. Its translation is CASSPAGTPESNQPQHF.

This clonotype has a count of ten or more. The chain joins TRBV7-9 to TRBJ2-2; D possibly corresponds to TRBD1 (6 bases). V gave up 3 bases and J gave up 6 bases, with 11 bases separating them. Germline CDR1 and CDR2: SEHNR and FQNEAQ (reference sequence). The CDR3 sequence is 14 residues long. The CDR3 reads CASSFQGFAGELFF. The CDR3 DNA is TGTGCCAGCAGCTTCCAGGGGTTCGCCGGGGAGCTGTTTTTT.

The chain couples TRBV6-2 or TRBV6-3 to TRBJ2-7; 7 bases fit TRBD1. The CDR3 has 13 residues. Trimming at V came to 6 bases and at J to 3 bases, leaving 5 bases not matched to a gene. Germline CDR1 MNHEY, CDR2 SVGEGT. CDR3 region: CASRRQGRYEQYF. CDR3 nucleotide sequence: TGTGCCAGCAGGAGACAGGGACGCTACGAGCAGTACTTC.

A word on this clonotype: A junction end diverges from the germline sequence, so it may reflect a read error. The CDR3 reads CASSPDSSETQYF. The CDR3 DNA reads as TGTGCCAGCAGCCCGGACAGCTCAGAAACGCAGTATTTT. This chain links TRBV7-9 with TRBJ2-3; TRBD1 is a possible D gene (6 bases). The CDR3 has 13 residues. The germline V gene has CDR1 SEHNR and CDR2 FQNEAQ (reference sequence).

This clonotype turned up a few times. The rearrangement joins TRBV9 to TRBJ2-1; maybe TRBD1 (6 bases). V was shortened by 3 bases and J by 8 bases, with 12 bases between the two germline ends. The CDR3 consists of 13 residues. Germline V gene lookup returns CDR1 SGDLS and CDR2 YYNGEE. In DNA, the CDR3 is TGTGCCAGCAGCGACACAGGGCATGATGAGCAGTTCTTC. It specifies CASSDTGHDEQFF.

The DNA for the CDR3 is TGTGCCAGCAGCTCCCCCCTCAATGTTCTAGCGGGAGTAGCAGATACGCAGTATTTT. It is translated as CASSSPLNVLAGVADTQYF. This chain joins TRBV9 and TRBJ2-3; 10 nucleotides line up with TRBD2. CDR1 is SGDLS, CDR2 YYNGEE, per germline. This CDR3 spans 19 amino acids. Trimming cost V 4 bases and J 4 bases; bases outside gene matches: 18.

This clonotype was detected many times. CDR3: CASSEEVYEQYF. DNA of the CDR3: TGTGCCAGCAGTGAAGAGGTCTACGAGCAGTACTTC. The J gene is TRBJ2-7, the V gene TRBV6-1; D remains unclear. Trimming shortened V by 1 base and J by 3 bases, and 4 bases separated the two germline ends. CDR1 MNHNS and CDR2 SASEGT come from the germline V gene. The CDR3 is made up of 12 amino acids.

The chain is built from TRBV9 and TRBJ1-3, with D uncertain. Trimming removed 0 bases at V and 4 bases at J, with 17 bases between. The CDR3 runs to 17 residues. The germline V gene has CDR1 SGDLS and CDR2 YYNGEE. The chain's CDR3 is CASSVEPRHALGNTIYF. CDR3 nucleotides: TGTGCCAGCAGCGTAGAACCCCGGCACGCATTAGGAAACACCATATATTTT.

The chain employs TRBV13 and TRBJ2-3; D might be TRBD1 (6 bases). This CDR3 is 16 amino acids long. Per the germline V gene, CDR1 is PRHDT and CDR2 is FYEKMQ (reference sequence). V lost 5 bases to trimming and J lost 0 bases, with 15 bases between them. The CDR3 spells CASSVRGRSSTDTQYF. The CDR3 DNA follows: TGTGCCAGCAGCGTAAGGGGGAGATCTAGCACAGATACGCAGTATTTT.

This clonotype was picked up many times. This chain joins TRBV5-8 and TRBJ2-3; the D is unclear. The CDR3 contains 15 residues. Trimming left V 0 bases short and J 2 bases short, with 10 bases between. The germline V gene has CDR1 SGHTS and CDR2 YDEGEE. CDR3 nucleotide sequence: TGTGCCAGCAGCTTGGGTTCCGGGCTCACAGATACGCAGTATTTT. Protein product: CASSLGSGLTDTQYF.